This passage covers 27 T cell receptor beta chains from one sample sequenced in a study of shared clonotypes between healthy human individuals. Clones were read by immunoSEQ multiplex PCR, and TCRdb kept only the in-frame ones, dropping some. The sample holds some 700,000 clones, 90% seen once. Sequencing was done on a sample of memory CD8+ T cells from PBMCs. Subset specified: CD45RO+ cells pooled with CCR7-negative TemRA cells. Every receptor here comes from a man aged 18 to 30 in good health. Some clones in this sample may be carry-over from other donors' samples.

Turning to this clone: This CDR3 is also generated by other DNA sequences in the sample. The rearrangement uses TRBV28 and TRBJ1-1, with D hard to call. Trimming cost V 1 base and J 1 base, with 4 bases left between them. Germline assignment: CDR1 MDHEN and CDR2 SYDVKM. CDR3 size: 13 residues. Here the CDR3 DNA reads TGTGCCAGCAGTTTATCCAAGAACACTGAAGCTTTCTTT. It encodes CASSLSKNTEAFF.

The genes are TRBV9 and TRBJ2-3; 9 bases map to TRBD1. Trimming removed 4 bases from V and 1 base from J; junction bases left unmatched: 1. Germline V CDR1 and CDR2: SGDLS, YYNGEE. The CDR3 contains 14 residues. The CDR3 loop reads CASSWTGGTDTQYF. CDR3 in DNA: TGTGCCAGCAGCTGGACAGGGGGCACAGATACGCAGTATTTT.

This sequence joins TRBV6-6 and TRBJ2-7, with D tentatively TRBD1 (6 bases). Germline CDR1 reads MNHNY; CDR2 reads SVGAGI (reference sequence). V gave up 0 bases and J gave up 4 bases, with 16 bases separating them. The CDR3 loop spans 16 amino acids. CDR3 sequence: CASSYSENEGQYEQYF. In DNA, the CDR3 is TGTGCCAGCAGTTACTCGGAAAATGAGGGACAATACGAGCAGTACTTC.

The V and J genes are TRBV7-9 and TRBJ2-1, with 12 bases identical to TRBD2. Trimming took 1 base from V and 5 from J; bases not matched to a gene: 3. The CDR3 runs 16 residues. Germline CDR1 and CDR2: SEHNR and FQNEAQ (reference sequence). The CDR3 protein is CASSLGGLAGDNEQFF. The CDR3, as DNA: TGTGCCAGCAGCTTAGGGGGACTAGCGGGCGACAATGAGCAGTTCTTC.

The chain employs TRBV4-3 and TRBJ2-2, with 14 nucleotides matching TRBD2. Trimming removed 4 bases from V and 3 bases from J; junction bases left unmatched: 4. In germline, CDR1 is LGHNA, CDR2 YSLEER. The length of the CDR3 is 17 residues. CDR3 nucleotide sequence: TGCGCCAGCAGCCTTGGACTAGCGGGAGGATACACCGGGGAGCTGTTTTTT. This codes for CASSLGLAGGYTGELFF.

Notes on this clone: This same CDR3 is encoded by further DNA sequences in the sample. The chain has TRBV11-3 and TRBJ2-7; the D gene is possibly TRBD2 (6 bases). Per the germline V gene, CDR1 is SGHNT and CDR2 is YENEEA. The V end lost 5 bases, the J end lost 5 bases, and 16 bases lay between the germline ends. The CDR3 covers 14 residues. CDR3 coding DNA: TGTGCCAGCAGCCTCGGGGGAGGACGGAACGAGCAGTACTTC. Amino acids: CASSLGGGRNEQYF. Combining the CDR3 with reference TRBV11-3 and TRBJ2-7 gives the whole variable domain EAGVVQSPRYKIIEKKQPVAFWCNPISGHNTLYWYLQNLGQGPELLIRYENEEAVDDSQLPKDRFSAERLKGVDSTLKIQPAELGDSAVYLCASSLGGGRNEQYFGPGTRLTVT.

The chain uses TRBV27 and TRBJ1-2; D remains ambiguous. CDR3 length: 16 amino acids. Germline V gives CDR1 MNHEY, CDR2 SMNVEV (reference sequence). V lost 1 base to trimming and J lost 7 bases, with 19 bases between them. CDR3 bases: TGTGCCAGCAGTTTATACACCCCATGGGGAGGGAGTGGCTACACCTTC. Its translation: CASSLYTPWGGSGYTF.

In its sample, this clone was seen once. The chain links TRBV28 to TRBJ2-2, with D possibly TRBD1 on 6 matching bases. The CDR3 totals 15 residues. Germline V gene data show CDR1 as MDHEN and CDR2 as SYDVKM. Trimming removed 3 bases from V and 1 base from J, with 9 bases in between. This CDR3 reads CASSFTGKNTGELFF. The CDR3 nucleotides are TGTGCCAGCAGTTTTACAGGGAAGAACACCGGGGAGCTGTTTTTT.

The V call is TRBV4-1, the J call TRBJ2-1, with 10 nucleotides matching TRBD2. The length of the CDR3 is 14 residues. The germline V gene encodes CDR1 MGHRA and CDR2 YSYEKL. The trim removed 7 bases at V and 6 bases at J, leaving 6 bases unmatched. The CDR3 sequence: CASTLAGEFNEQFF. Written as DNA, the CDR3 is TGCGCCAGCACCCTAGCGGGAGAATTCAATGAGCAGTTCTTC.

About this clone: Other DNA sequences from this sample encode an identical CDR3 as well. The chain links TRBV9 to TRBJ2-3; D ambiguous. The CDR3 spans 15 residues. Germline V gene data show CDR1 as SGDLS and CDR2 as YYNGEE. Trimming cost V 0 bases and J 1 base, with 9 bases left between them. The CDR3 region is CASSVGLTGTDTQYF. CDR3 nucleotide sequence: TGTGCCAGCAGCGTAGGACTTACAGGCACAGATACGCAGTATTTT. Combining the CDR3 with reference TRBV9 and TRBJ2-3 gives the whole variable domain DSGVTQTPKHLITATGQRVTLRCSPRSGDLSVYWYQQSLDQGLQFLIQYYNGEERAKGNILERFSAQQFPDLHSELNLSSLELGDSALYFCASSVGLTGTDTQYFGPGTRLTVL.

The J gene is TRBJ2-5, the V gene TRBV13; D might be TRBD1 (6 bases). Germline loops: CDR1 PRHDT, CDR2 FYEKMQ (reference sequence). This CDR3 spans 15 amino acids. The V end lost 2 bases, the J end lost 3 bases, and 13 bases lay between the germline ends. CDR3 protein: CASSLQGAGEETQYF. DNA of the CDR3: TGTGCCAGCAGCTTACAAGGGGCAGGGGAAGAGACCCAGTACTTC.

V usage is TRBV29-1 and J usage is TRBJ2-7; possibly TRBD1 for D (6 bases). The germline V gene has CDR1 SQVTM and CDR2 ANQGSEA. With 5 bases removed from V and 4 bases from J, the gap between germline ends came to 21 bases. The CDR3 is 15 amino acids. The CDR3 reads CSVQGFWEQGYEQYF. In DNA, the CDR3 is TGCAGCGTTCAAGGATTCTGGGAACAGGGTTACGAGCAGTACTTC.

The rearrangement joins TRBV21-1 to TRBJ1-5. TRBV21-1 is termed a pseudogene. The CDR3 is made up of 12 amino acids. CDR3 protein: CASTPEDQPQHF. The CDR3 DNA follows: TGTGCCAGCACCCCTGAAGATCAGCCCCAGCATTTT.

The chain uses TRBV10-3 and TRBJ1-1, with D perhaps TRBD1 (5 bases). CDR1 is ENHRY, CDR2 SYGVKD, per germline. Trimming took 2 bases from V and 5 from J, leaving 18 bases between them. This CDR3 has 16 residues. CDR3 DNA sequence: TGTGCCATCAGTGAGCCCAGGGTCGCGGGTCTGACTGAAGCTTTCTTT. Its protein product is CAISEPRVAGLTEAFF.

This chain connects TRBV28 to TRBJ2-2; D not certain. CDR3 length: 13 amino acids. V was clipped by 7 bases and J by 0 bases, with 6 bases between them. Germline CDR1 is MDHEN and CDR2 is SYDVKM. CDR3 nucleotide sequence: TGTGCCAGCAAGGTTTCGAACACCGGGGAGCTGTTTTTT. As protein: CASKVSNTGELFF.

As concerns this clone: One junction end does not reproduce the germline sequence, and a read error may be involved. V and J are TRBV27 and TRBJ2-1, with D possibly being TRBD2 (5 bases). Germline assignment: CDR1 MNHEY and CDR2 SMNVEV (reference sequence). The CDR3 has 11 residues. The CDR3 spells CASSLLAGRIF. For the CDR3, the DNA is TGTGCCAGCAGTTTATTGGCGGGCCGAATCTTC.

This chain links TRBV27 with TRBJ2-1; TRBD1 agrees at 12 bases. Trimming took 0 bases from V and 10 from J; bases not matched to a gene: 4. CDR1 is MNHEY, CDR2 SMNVEV, per germline (reference sequence). This CDR3 comprises 15 residues. For the CDR3, the DNA is TGTGCCAGCAGTTTATCGGGACAGGGGGCGCGGGAGCAGTTCTTC. Translating gives CASSLSGQGAREQFF.

This clone was observed a few times. The chain has TRBV15 and TRBJ2-6; D is unclear. This CDR3 has 15 residues. Trimming cost V 6 bases and J 1 base, with 10 bases left between them. From germline, CDR1 is LNHNV and CDR2 YYDKDF (reference sequence). Here the CDR3 reads CATRAQTSGANVLTF. The CDR3 DNA follows: TGTGCCACCAGAGCACAGACGTCTGGGGCCAACGTCCTGACTTTC.

The chain recombines TRBV27 with TRBJ1-5; tentative D call: TRBD1 (6 bases). The germline V gene has CDR1 MNHEY and CDR2 SMNVEV (reference sequence). The CDR3 loop spans 14 amino acids. Trimming took 4 bases from V and 2 from J, leaving 9 bases between them. CDR3 amino acids: CASSSQGRNQPQHF. The CDR3 bases are TGTGCCAGCAGTTCACAGGGACGCAATCAGCCCCAGCATTTT.

This clone was seen just once. This chain links TRBV9 with TRBJ1-3; D not resolved. The germline V gene has CDR1 SGDLS and CDR2 YYNGEE. The CDR3 sequence is 18 residues long. Trimming took off 0 bases at V and 4 bases at J, with 20 bases between the two ends. CDR3 in DNA: TGTGCCAGCAGCGTAGATGACGAAGGCCTCCCGGGGGGAAACACCATATATTTT. The encoded protein is CASSVDDEGLPGGNTIYF.

This clone came up once. The rearrangement links TRBV27 to TRBJ2-7, with TRBD1 identical over 7 bases. J gave up 1 base and V 6 bases, and 6 bases lay outside the gene matches. Germline V gene sequence: CDR1 MNHEY, CDR2 SMNVEV (reference sequence). The CDR3 sequence is 14 residues long. CDR3 DNA sequence: TGTGCCAGCAGCCCACCGGGACAGTCCTACGAGCAGTACTTC. Amino acids: CASSPPGQSYEQYF.

This rearrangement joins TRBV9 to TRBJ2-6; no reliable D call. CDR1 SGDLS and CDR2 YYNGEE come from the germline V gene. There are 16 residues in the CDR3. V dropped 2 bases and J dropped 0 bases, with 9 bases sitting between them. In nucleotides, the CDR3 is TGTGCCAGCAGCGTGGAACCGAACTCTGGGGCCAACGTCCTGACTTTC. As protein: CASSVEPNSGANVLTF. The full variable domain, completed using reference TRBV9 and TRBJ2-6, is DSGVTQTPKHLITATGQRVTLRCSPRSGDLSVYWYQQSLDQGLQFLIQYYNGEERAKGNILERFSAQQFPDLHSELNLSSLELGDSALYFCASSVEPNSGANVLTFGAGSRLTVL.

The genes are TRBV10-3 and TRBJ2-3, with D possibly matching TRBD2 (6 bases). This CDR3 spans 15 amino acids. V shed 10 bases and J shed 2 bases, with 19 bases lying between them. The germline V gene encodes CDR1 ENHRY and CDR2 SYGVKD. The CDR3 coding sequence is TGTGCCAGCGATGGAGGGAAATCCTCCACAGATACGCAGTATTTT. Its protein is CASDGGKSSTDTQYF.

J is TRBJ2-1 and V is TRBV7-9, with D perhaps matching TRBD2 (5 bases). There are 15 residues in the CDR3. Germline V lookup: CDR1 SEHNR, CDR2 FQNEAQ (reference sequence). Trimming removed 3 bases from V and 4 bases from J, with 13 bases in between. The CDR3 DNA reads TGTGCCAGCAGCTTCGGGGTCGGGGTTTACAATGAGCAGTTCTTC. This translates into CASSFGVGVYNEQFF. The entire variable domain, with the rest obtained from reference TRBV7-9 and TRBJ2-1, is as follows: DTGVSQNPRHKITKRGQNVTFRCDPISEHNRLYWYRQTLGQGPEFLTYFQNEAQLEKSRLLSDRFSAERPKGSFSTLEIQRTEQGDSAMYLCASSFGVGVYNEQFFGPGTRLTVL.

The V call is TRBV15, the J call TRBJ1-5; D unresolved. Trimming pared 3 bases from V and 6 bases from J, leaving 9 bases between. Germline V gives CDR1 LNHNV, CDR2 YYDKDF (reference sequence). There are 13 residues in the CDR3. The CDR3 region has the DNA TGTGCCACCAGCAGCCTCCCGGTTCAGCCCCAGCATTTT. The encoded protein is CATSSLPVQPQHF.

This chain connects TRBV28 to TRBJ2-1; the D gene could be TRBD1 or TRBD2 (6 bases each). The CDR3 consists of 11 residues. Trimming left V 7 bases short and J 13 bases short, with 14 bases between. CDR1 and CDR2 (germline): MDHEN, SYDVKM. The chain's CDR3 is CASTLEGGQFF. The CDR3 DNA reads TGTGCCAGCACCCTTGAGGGGGGACAGTTCTTC.

V is TRBV7-6 and J is TRBJ1-3; 7 nucleotides match TRBD1. Trimming removed 5 bases from V and 5 bases from J; junction bases left unmatched: 9. The CDR3 has 15 residues. Germline loops: CDR1 SGHVS, CDR2 FNYEAQ. CDR3 coding DNA: TGTGCCAGCAGCCAACCAGACAGGGAAAGAAACACCATATATTTT. It specifies CASSQPDRERNTIYF.